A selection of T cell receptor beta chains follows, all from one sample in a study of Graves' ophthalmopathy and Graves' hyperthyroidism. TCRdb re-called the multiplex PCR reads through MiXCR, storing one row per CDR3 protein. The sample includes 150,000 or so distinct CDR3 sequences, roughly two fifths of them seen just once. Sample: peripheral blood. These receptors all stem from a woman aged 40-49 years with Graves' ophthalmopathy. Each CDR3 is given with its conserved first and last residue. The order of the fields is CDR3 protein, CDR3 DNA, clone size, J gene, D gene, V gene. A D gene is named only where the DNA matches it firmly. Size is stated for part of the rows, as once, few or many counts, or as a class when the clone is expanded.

CASSWGQGTNYGYTF TGTGCCAGCAGCTGGGGACAGGGGACTAACTATGGCTACACCTTC many TRBJ1-2 TRBD1 TRBV13
CASSPGRVAGNTIYF TGTGCCAGCAGCCCAGGTAGAGTTGCTGGAAACACCATATATTTT many TRBJ1-3 NA TRBV7-2
CASTLDSSNTEAFF TGTGCCAGCACCCTGGACAGTTCGAACACTGAAGCTTTCTTT NA TRBJ1-1 NA TRBV12-3/TRBV12-4
CASKPLRAGNTEAFF TGTGCCTCGAAACCTCTCCGGGCCGGGAACACTGAAGCTTTCTTT many TRBJ1-1 NA TRBV6-1
CASSALGVDTGELFF TGTGCCAGCAGTGCTCTCGGAGTGGACACCGGGGAGCTGTTTTTT NA TRBJ2-2 NA TRBV28
CASSSRRFTGELFF TGTGCCAGCAGCTCCAGACGGTTCACCGGGGAGCTGTTTTTT NA TRBJ2-2 NA TRBV11-2
CASTQGVVGYEQYF TGTGCCAGCACTCAGGGGGTGGTGGGGTACGAGCAGTACTTC many TRBJ2-7 TRBD1 TRBV2
CASSFATDLGSPLHF TGTGCCAGCAGTTTCGCGACGGACCTAGGTTCACCCCTCCACTTT many TRBJ1-6 NA TRBV6-5
CSVKRASGRADEQYF TGCAGCGTCAAACGAGCTAGCGGGAGAGCCGACGAGCAGTACTTC once TRBJ2-7 TRBD2 TRBV29-1
CSALTGGNTGELFF TGCAGTGCCTTGACAGGGGGGAACACCGGGGAGCTGTTTTTT many TRBJ2-2 TRBD1 TRBV20-1
CASSPTTAEAFF TGTGCCAGCTCACCAACGACAGCTGAAGCTTTCTTT NA TRBJ1-1 NA TRBV18
CASSQAGGLNTGELFF TGTGCCAGCAGTCAAGCCGGGGGCCTGAACACCGGGGAGCTGTTTTTT NA TRBJ2-2 NA TRBV12-3/TRBV12-4
CASSSTWDTEAFF TGTGCCAGCAGCTCCACCTGGGACACTGAAGCTTTCTTT NA TRBJ1-1 NA TRBV11-3
CATSERFNGELFF TGTGCCACCAGTGAGCGGTTCAACGGGGAGCTGTTTTTT many TRBJ2-2 NA TRBV24-1
CASSWGRAGETQYF TGTGCCAGCAGCTGGGGGAGGGCCGGAGAGACCCAGTACTTC NA TRBJ2-5 TRBD2 TRBV11-2
CASSSTGVLAF TGTGCCAGCAGTTCCACCGGGGTACTGGCATTT NA TRBJ1-5 NA TRBV6-2/TRBV6-3
CASSFLGQTSYEQYF TGTGCCAGCAGTTTTTTGGGACAAACCTCCTACGAGCAGTACTTC many TRBJ2-7 NA TRBV27
CASSSTLGASPSGELFF TGTGCCAGCAGTTCCACGTTAGGTGCTAGCCCAAGTGGGGAGCTGTTTTTT NA TRBJ2-2 NA TRBV12-3/TRBV12-4
CASSEGQGYTEAFF TGTGCCAGTAGTGAGGGACAGGGGTATACTGAAGCTTTCTTT many TRBJ1-1 TRBD1 TRBV19
CASSYDRGANKQYF TGTGCCAGCAGTTACGACAGGGGCGCCAACAAGCAGTACTTC many TRBJ2-7 TRBD1 TRBV6-4
CSAMGGAGTYEQYF TGCAGTGCCATGGGGGGAGCAGGAACCTACGAGCAGTACTTC many TRBJ2-7 NA TRBV20-1
CSVDLRSGETQYF TGCAGCGTTGATCTTAGGTCGGGAGAGACCCAGTACTTC NA TRBJ2-5 NA TRBV29-1
CASSGTGGATYEQYF TGTGCCAGCAGTGGTACAGGGGGTGCGACCTACGAGCAGTACTTC NA TRBJ2-7 TRBD1 TRBV6-1
CASSYGDGWRETQYF TGTGCCAGCAGTTACGGCGACGGCTGGCGAGAGACCCAGTACTTC many TRBJ2-5 NA TRBV6-2/TRBV6-3
CASSKDRGYEQYF TGTGCCAGCAGTAAGGACAGGGGTTACGAGCAGTACTTC many TRBJ2-7 TRBD1 TRBV6-1
CASSLPGGAYEQYF TGTGCCAGCAGCCTGCCGGGAGGGGCCTACGAGCAGTACTTC many TRBJ2-7 TRBD2 TRBV28
CASTTGPGSSNQPQHF TGTGCCAGCACCACCGGCCCTGGCTCGAGCAATCAGCCCCAGCATTTT NA TRBJ1-5 NA TRBV6-1
CASGSTANYGYTF TGTGCTAGTGGCTCTACAGCAAACTATGGCTACACCTTC many TRBJ1-2 NA TRBV12-5
CASSYRPRSRGTGELFF TGTGCCAGCAGTTACCGTCCACGATCTAGGGGAACCGGGGAGCTGTTTTTT once TRBJ2-2 NA TRBV6-5
CASSYSRGLAWETQYF TGTGCCAGCAGTTACTCCCGAGGTTTAGCATGGGAGACCCAGTACTTC NA TRBJ2-5 NA TRBV6-5
CAWNRGARGETQYF TGTGCCTGGAACAGGGGGGCTAGGGGAGAGACCCAGTACTTC NA TRBJ2-5 TRBD1 TRBV30
CASKSPGNSNQPQHF TGTGCCAGCAAAAGTCCGGGGAATAGCAATCAGCCCCAGCATTTT once TRBJ1-5 NA TRBV6-1
CASSLPTGELFF TGTGCCAGCAGCTTACCAACCGGGGAGCTGTTTTTT many TRBJ2-2 NA TRBV11-2
CARPSSGQLNTGELFF TGTGCCAGACCTTCCTCCGGGCAACTAAACACCGGGGAGCTGTTTTTT many TRBJ2-2 NA TRBV12-3/TRBV12-4
CASSYSPDTQYF TGTGCCAGCAGTTACTCTCCAGATACGCAGTATTTT NA TRBJ2-3 NA TRBV6-5
CASSPKVVPETQYF TGTGCCAGTAGCCCTAAAGTGGTGCCGGAGACCCAGTACTTC NA TRBJ2-5 NA TRBV6-1
CASSFSPGGETQYF TGTGCCAGCAGTTTCTCCCCAGGGGGGGAGACCCAGTACTTC NA TRBJ2-5 NA TRBV6-5
CSATRLAGNQETQYF TGCAGTGCTACCCGACTAGCGGGAAATCAAGAGACCCAGTACTTC NA TRBJ2-5 TRBD2 TRBV20-1
CAVGLTKETQYF TGTGCTGTCGGTCTGACGAAAGAGACCCAGTACTTC many TRBJ2-5 NA TRBV24-1
CASSSAGDRLLDQPQHF TGTGCCAGCAGTTCTGCTGGGGACAGGCTTCTGGATCAGCCCCAGCATTTT NA TRBJ1-5 TRBD1 TRBV28
CASSLVNRGGTEAFF TGTGCCAGCAGCCTAGTCAACCGGGGGGGCACTGAAGCTTTCTTT NA TRBJ1-1 NA TRBV7-2
CASSRQRGKQETQYF TGTGCCAGCAGCCGACAGAGAGGAAAACAAGAGACCCAGTACTTC NA TRBJ2-5 NA TRBV7-2
CSGTGQPGNTIYF TGCAGCGGGACAGGGCAACCTGGAAACACCATATATTTT few TRBJ1-3 TRBD1 TRBV29-1
CASRSEGFPPYTGELFF TGTGCCAGCAGGAGCGAGGGCTTCCCGCCTTACACCGGGGAGCTGTTTTTT NA TRBJ2-2 NA TRBV28
CAEKAGLDQETQYF TGTGCCGAAAAGGCAGGGCTGGACCAAGAGACCCAGTACTTC once TRBJ2-5 NA TRBV6-2/TRBV6-3
CASKFTGSSGNTIYF TGTGCCAGCAAGTTTACAGGAAGCTCTGGAAACACCATATATTTT many TRBJ1-3 NA TRBV27
CASSQVLGTTYEQYF TGCGCCAGCAGCCAAGTACTCGGGACAACCTACGAGCAGTACTTC many TRBJ2-7 NA TRBV4-1
CASSWTGGPAETQYF TGTGCCAGCAGTTGGACAGGGGGCCCAGCAGAGACCCAGTACTTC few TRBJ2-5 TRBD1 TRBV12-3/TRBV12-4
CASSQEIRVAEAFF TGCGCCAGCAGCCAAGAGATCCGGGTCGCTGAAGCTTTCTTT many TRBJ1-1 NA TRBV4-1
CASSFYENQPQHF TGTGCCAGCAGCTTTTATGAGAATCAGCCCCAGCATTTT NA TRBJ1-5 NA TRBV11-2
CASSLQGPNTGELFF TGTGCCAGCAGCCTCCAAGGTCCCAACACCGGGGAGCTGTTTTTT NA TRBJ2-2 NA TRBV4-2